The T cell receptor (beta chain) under discussion was sequenced for a study of CD8 T cells in ankylosing spondylitis (dated by TCRdb to about 2017). In the study overall: T cell receptor beta repertoires were profiled in healthy donors and ankylosing spondylitis patients so that disease-linked TCR variants could be found. The full study cohort was made up of 25 ankylosing spondylitis patients and 108 healthy donors. Peripheral blood samples were taken, and synovial fluid was additionally collected from ankylosing spondylitis patients.

Note on this clonotype: Its target antigen remains unknown. Nothing much larger sits one base from this clone, and base qualities are not available.

Between the V and J ends, shortened by 0 bases and 1 base respectively, the junction contains 13 bases. Looking up the germline V gene yields CDR1 MGHDK and CDR2 SYGVNS. CDR3 length: 17 amino acids, cysteine to phenylalanine. Only the CDR3 DNA stays, 51 bases, in frame from base 1. Study-wide conclusions, independent of this receptor: The disease-linked clones had a CD8+ phenotype and were found at relatively low frequencies in peripheral blood. Blood from ankylosing spondylitis patients appeared to be characterized by a TCR beta motif made up of under ten highly homologous amino acid variants. Some motif variants were previously reported in synovial fluid and blood of reactive arthritis patients, suggesting common disease-initiation mechanisms. According to the report, matched synovial fluid samples from ankylosing spondylitis patients were significantly enriched for the disease-linked clones.

The listed sequencing device is Illumina HiSeq 2500. Quantitative 5'-RACE with molecular barcodes was used to prepare TCR beta libraries. Regarding the original processing steps: Disease-linked TCR variants were identified with a new computational method built on a probabilistic model of VDJ rearrangement. TCRdb's own reprocessing of the public reads used fastp at Q25 and MiXCR and kept productive beta chains. Rows with one shared CDR3 protein collapse into an entry with the most common genes and DNA. These V and J calls rely on TCRdb rather than the paper's analysis. The sample table records roughly 370,000 distinct CDR3 sequences; 20% to 25% of these occur just once. The ten largest clones add up to around 16% of the sample.

The sequenced sample was blood, either unsorted or a sorted T cell fraction (not recorded which). The clonotype was recovered from a male donor with ankylosing spondylitis. In this chain, TRBV25-1 is recombined with TRBJ2-1; a tentative D call is TRBD2 (7 bases match). The sequence in DNA is TGTGCCAGCAGTGAATACGGGGGGCGCAGGTCCTACAATGAGCAGTTCTTC. Its protein is CASSEYGGRRSYNEQFF.